This T cell receptor beta chain was documented in a study of blood T cell repertoires in COVID-19. About the research overall: T cells, B-cell-depleted T cells, or PBMCs supplied cDNA or gDNA.

The protocol was immunoSEQ multiplex PCR, while the TCRdb copy is restricted to in-frame clones and leaves out a portion. This repertoire shows hundreds of thousands of clones, 75% to 85% found once; its top ten account for 0.95% to 1.5%. This CDR3 contains 13 residues. V was pared by 1 base and J by 4 bases, with 8 bases between. Germline V lookup: CDR1 SGHAT, CDR2 FQNNGV. This TCR derives from a woman aged 25-40 years with COVID-19, enrolled during active disease. J is TRBJ2-7 and V is TRBV11-2, with D perhaps TRBD1 (6 bases). Sequencing was performed on peripheral blood. Here the CDR3 DNA reads TGTGCCAGCAGCTTAGGGGACAAATACGAGCAGTACTTC. It codes for CASSLGDKYEQYF.